This TCR beta chain was sequenced in a study of beta chain features in type 1 diabetes. Germline V gives CDR1 MGHRA, CDR2 YSYEKL. V shed 0 bases, J shed 7 bases, and the junction held 9 bases outside the gene matches. CDR3 length: 16 residues. Study-level results: Naive, central memory and Treg TCRB repertoires appeared more alike in patients than in healthy donors. Reduced insertions and increased deletions marked VDJ junctions in type 1 diabetes patients. Within each of all four CD4+ subsets, Type 1 diabetes patients had TCRB CDR3s that were moderately but significantly shorter. Researchers caution that PCR might favor shorter templates, equally among patients and controls.

Based on CD45RO/CCR7/CD25/CD127/CD95/CD27, CD4+ regulatory, stem cell-like memory, naive and central memory cells were sorted. Comment on this clone: The antigen is undetermined.

Since all of the isolated RNA was reverse transcribed, expressed TCRB transcripts were what got sequenced. This table comes from immunoSEQ multiplex PCR, and its TCRdb copy is limited to in-frame clones, with some not included. The top ten clones hold roughly 0.015% of a sample with a few hundred thousand clones, about 13% of them seen once. The J gene is TRBJ2-3, the V gene TRBV4-1, with TRBD2 matching 8 bases. Material for sequencing was naive CD4+ T cells from blood. This clonotype was obtained from a young woman with type 1 diabetes. CDR3: CASSQDSSGSGNTQYF. As DNA, the CDR3 is TGCGCCAGCAGCCAAGATTCGAGCGGGAGTGGGAATACGCAGTATTTT.